This T cell receptor beta chain was sequenced during a study of blood T cell repertoires in COVID-19 (TCRdb year 2020). With regard to the full study: The collaborator samples originated in the United States, Italy and Spain and spanned the acute and convalescent phases of COVID-19. The prospective study material was composed of cDNA or gDNA derived from T cells, B-cell-depleted T cells, or PBMCs. A freely available public database, intended as a resource for researchers studying the immune response to SARS-CoV-2, is where the repertoires were released. Sample metadata almost always included a de-identified subject ID, COVID-19 status, age in years and sex. Samples were obtained from the ongoing ImmuneRACE study (first 160 participants) and from 1,000 to 1,500 subjects provided by 6 global collaborators. The dataset comprised deeply sampled blood TCRbeta repertoires from subjects exposed to, actively infected with, or recovered from COVID-19. Where available, HLA class I and class II types were obtained from metadata supplied by the sample provider rather than from assay-based typing.

Summary of the overall study and its limitations: How much clinical and demographic metadata was included differed by source and by participant, and the metadata was provided uncurated.

Enrolling through a virtual design, the prospective study's participants ranged in age from about 18 to 89 years and lived across about two dozen United States geographic areas. In the prospective study, cohorts were assigned on the basis of participant-reported clinical history obtained from a screening survey and a study questionnaire. In the prospective study, mobile phlebotomists collected whole blood, serum and a nasopharyngeal or oropharyngeal swab from each participant. Over a roughly 2-month period, participants in the prospective study had the option of providing additional blood draws and questionnaires. Before DNA extraction, blood samples from the prospective study were shipped at room temperature or frozen. Based on the germline V gene, the CDR1 and CDR2 sequences are SNHLY and FYNNEI. The CDR3 runs 13 residues from the cysteine to the phenylalanine. Of all the DNA, just the CDR3 is kept, 39 bases in frame from base 1. V is shortened by 7 bases, J by 7 bases, and the region joining them spans 17 bases.

Note on this clone: Its antigen is not yet known. The input lacks base qualities; no much larger clone sits a single base away.

The immunoSEQ Assay, a bias-controlled multiplex PCR, was used to amplify TCRbeta CDR3 regions from genomic DNA. Processing in the source paper ran as follows. The number of nucleated cells in each sample was estimated from the amplification of reference gene primers within the assay. To quantify the absolute abundance of each unique TCRbeta CDR3 rearrangement, sequence reads were collapsed and filtered. For each sample, productive Simpson clonality was calculated by taking the square root of Simpson's diversity index across productive rearrangements. The clones in this table, taken by TCRdb from immuneACCESS, are in-frame only. Not every clone is retained; where verified, under half of the shortfall comes from an unresolved V gene, and the cause of the rest is unknown. That table gives V, J and clone size, and the DNA gave D and trimming. The sample table shows under 65,000 clones, and around 73% are seen once. The top ten constitute around 5.4% of the sample.

The sample was PBMCs or T cells enriched from blood (not recorded which). The clonotype comes from a woman in her fifties or sixties with acute COVID-19. The sequence is built from TRBV2 and TRBJ2-7, and TRBD2 may be the D gene, going by 6 matching bases. In nucleotides, the sequence is TGTGCCAGCAAAGGAGGCGGGGCCAGGGAGCAGTACTTC. Its protein product is CASKGGGAREQYF.